A single sample gave rise to the 12 T cell receptor beta chains below, sequenced in a study of OX40 agonist ivuxolimab in advanced cancers. The data were produced by immunoSEQ multiplex PCR, yet TCRdb's version contains in-frame clones alone and is incomplete. The table records around 74,000 clones, under 90% of them present only once. Sequenced material: CD4+ or CD8+ T cells sorted from blood, taken in a trial of the OX40 agonist ivuxolimab. The receptors here all came from an adult with an advanced solid tumor such as melanoma, head and neck, liver or kidney cancer.

This clone was found once. This chain connects TRBV10-3 to TRBJ1-3; 7 nucleotides line up with TRBD1. The CDR3 has 15 amino acids. Germline V gene lookup returns CDR1 ENHRY and CDR2 SYGVKD. With 6 bases clipped from V and 2 bases from J, the junction kept 7 bases outside the gene matches. CDR3 bases: TGTGCCATCAGAACAGGGGTACGGCCTGGAAACACCATATATTTT. Its translation: CAIRTGVRPGNTIYF.

The gene calls are TRBV7-2 and TRBJ2-7; unclear D gene. CDR3 length: 12 residues. Germline assignment: CDR1 SGHTA and CDR2 FQGNSA. V was clipped by 4 bases and J by 5 bases, with 9 bases between them. CDR3 residues: CASSSKSHEQYF. In DNA form, the CDR3 reads TGTGCCAGCAGCTCGAAGTCCCACGAGCAGTACTTC.

V gene TRBV2 combines with J gene TRBJ1-6, with 8 bases fitting TRBD1. The CDR3 contains 14 residues. The germline CDR1 and CDR2 sequences are SNHLY and FYNNEI. The DNA for the CDR3 is TGTGCTAGAGAAGGGACAGGAAAAACTTCACCCCTCCACTTT. Protein sequence: CAREGTGKTSPLHF.

The genes are TRBV27 and TRBJ2-7; no clear D gene. The germline gives CDR1 MNHEY, CDR2 SMNVEV (reference sequence). V was shortened by 5 bases and J by 2 bases, with 10 bases between the two germline ends. CDR3 size: 13 residues. As DNA, the CDR3 is TGTGCCAGCAGTACCAATCTTCCCTACGAGCAGTACTTC. Its translation is CASSTNLPYEQYF.

As concerns this clone: A junction boundary mismatches the germline segment, possibly from a read error. The CDR3, as DNA: TGTGCTAGCAGCTTAGGGCTGGAGTACAATGAGCAGTTCTTC. Translation: CASSLGLEYNEQFF. The chain uses TRBV7-7 and TRBJ2-1; D uncertain. This CDR3 spans 14 amino acids. Germline V gives CDR1 SSHAT, CDR2 FNYEAQ (reference sequence).

This chain links TRBV27 with TRBJ2-2; 8 bases line up with TRBD2. The CDR3 consists of 15 residues. J was trimmed by 2 bases and V by 5 bases; bases with no gene match: 4. Germline values: CDR1 MNHEY, CDR2 SMNVEV (reference sequence). CDR3 region: CASSGAGDNTGELFF. The CDR3 bases are TGTGCCAGCAGTGGAGCGGGAGACAACACCGGGGAGCTGTTTTTT.

As to this clone: Relative to the germline gene, one junction end is altered; a read error may explain this. This chain links TRBV7-7 with TRBJ2-7; 8 positions agree with TRBD1. This CDR3 comprises 14 residues. Germline assignment: CDR1 SSHAT and CDR2 FNYEAQ (reference sequence). The DNA for the CDR3 is TGTGCTAGCAGCTTAGGCGGACAGGGTTACGAGCAGTACTTC. It translates to CASSLGGQGYEQYF.

The chain uses TRBV19 and TRBJ1-5, with a possible D match to TRBD1 (5 bases). The CDR3 has 14 amino acids. Deletions cut 2 bases from V and 8 bases from J, with 13 bases between. Per germline, CDR1 LNHDA and CDR2 SQIVND (reference sequence). CDR3 nucleotide sequence: TGTGCCAGTAGTATATCACGGGGGACGGAGCCCCAGCATTTT. Translating it yields CASSISRGTEPQHF. The entire variable domain, with the rest obtained from reference TRBV19 and TRBJ1-5, is as follows: DGGITQSPKYLFRKEGQNVTLSCEQNLNHDAMYWYRQDPGQGLRLIYYSQIVNDFQKGDIAEGYSVSREKKESFPLTVTSAQKNPTAFYLCASSISRGTEPQHFGDGTRLSIL.

This rearrangement joins TRBV15 to TRBJ1-4; weak D call: TRBD1 (5 bases). The CDR3 is 15 amino acids. Trimming removed 3 bases from V and 10 bases from J, with 18 bases in between. Germline V lookup: CDR1 LNHNV, CDR2 YYDKDF (reference sequence). Here the CDR3 DNA reads TGTGCCACCAGCAGTATTTCTCAGGGTAGAGGAAAACTGTTTTTT. It codes for CATSSISQGRGKLFF.

This clone was observed once. The rearrangement uses TRBV7-9 and TRBJ2-1; D gene ambiguous. Germline lookup yields CDR1 SEHNR and CDR2 FQNEAQ (reference sequence). V was trimmed by 2 bases and J by 8 bases, leaving 4 bases between them. This CDR3 contains 11 residues. CDR3: CASSLSYEQFF. In DNA, the CDR3 is TGTGCCAGCAGCTTAAGCTATGAGCAGTTCTTC.

This clone has only a few counts. V gene TRBV5-1 combines with J gene TRBJ2-3; possibly TRBD2 for D (7 bases). Trimming took off 0 bases at V and 7 bases at J, with 12 bases between the two ends. From germline, CDR1 is SGHRS and CDR2 YFSETQ. The CDR3 is made up of 14 amino acids. DNA of the CDR3: TGCGCCAGCAGCTTGGCGGGGGGCTCAAATACGCAGTATTTT. Encoded protein: CASSLAGGSNTQYF.

The V call is TRBV5-8, the J call TRBJ2-1; the match to TRBD2 covers 14 bases. With 4 bases clipped from V and 7 bases from J, the junction kept 10 bases outside the gene matches. CDR1 and CDR2 (germline): SGHTS, YDEGEE. The CDR3 has 17 residues. CDR3 DNA sequence: TGTGCCAGCAGCACAAGACAGACTAGCGGGGGGGTGAATGAGCAGTTCTTC. Translated, it gives CASSTRQTSGGVNEQFF.